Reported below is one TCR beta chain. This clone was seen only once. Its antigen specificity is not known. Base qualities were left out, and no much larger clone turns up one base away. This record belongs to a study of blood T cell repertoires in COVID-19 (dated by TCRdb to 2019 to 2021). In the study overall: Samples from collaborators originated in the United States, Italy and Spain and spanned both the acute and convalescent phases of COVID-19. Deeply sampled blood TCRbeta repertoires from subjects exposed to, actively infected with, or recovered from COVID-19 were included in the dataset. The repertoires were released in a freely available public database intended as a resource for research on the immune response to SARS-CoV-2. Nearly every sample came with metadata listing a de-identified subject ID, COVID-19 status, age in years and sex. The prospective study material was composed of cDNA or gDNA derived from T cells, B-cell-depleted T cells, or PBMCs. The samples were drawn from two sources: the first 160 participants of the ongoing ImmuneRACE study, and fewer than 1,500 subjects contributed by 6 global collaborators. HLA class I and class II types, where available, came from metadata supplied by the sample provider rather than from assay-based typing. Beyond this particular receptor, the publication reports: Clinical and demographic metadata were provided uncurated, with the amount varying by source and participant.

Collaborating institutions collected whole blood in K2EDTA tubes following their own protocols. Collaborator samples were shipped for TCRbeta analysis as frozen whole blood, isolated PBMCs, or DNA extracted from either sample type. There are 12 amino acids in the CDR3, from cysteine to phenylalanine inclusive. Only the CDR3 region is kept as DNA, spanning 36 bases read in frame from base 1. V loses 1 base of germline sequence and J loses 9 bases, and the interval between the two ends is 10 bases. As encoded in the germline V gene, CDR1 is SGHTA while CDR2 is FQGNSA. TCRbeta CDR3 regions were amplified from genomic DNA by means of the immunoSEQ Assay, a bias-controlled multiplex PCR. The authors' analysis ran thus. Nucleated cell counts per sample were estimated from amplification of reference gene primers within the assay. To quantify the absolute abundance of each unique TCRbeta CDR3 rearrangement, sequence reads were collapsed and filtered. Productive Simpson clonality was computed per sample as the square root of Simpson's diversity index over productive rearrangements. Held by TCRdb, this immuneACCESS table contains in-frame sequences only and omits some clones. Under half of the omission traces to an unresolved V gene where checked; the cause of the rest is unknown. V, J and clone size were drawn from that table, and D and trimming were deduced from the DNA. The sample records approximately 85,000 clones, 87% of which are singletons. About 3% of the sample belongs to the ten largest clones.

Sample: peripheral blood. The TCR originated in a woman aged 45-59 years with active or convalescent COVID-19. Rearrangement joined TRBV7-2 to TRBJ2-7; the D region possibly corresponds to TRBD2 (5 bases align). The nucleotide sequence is TGTGCCAGCAGCTTAGGAGGGCTCCGGCAGTACTTC. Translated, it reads CASSLGGLRQYF.